Presented here are 9 T cell receptor beta chains from one specimen sequenced in a study of CXCR3-negative and CXCR3-positive naive CD8 T cells. TRB cDNA was prepared as libraries by UMI-labeled 5' RACE. TCRdb re-called the 5' RACE reads, yielding one record per CDR3 amino acid sequence without DNA. Its clone listing holds some 130,000 distinct CDR3 sequences. Sequenced sample: naive CXCR3- CD8+ T cells from blood. Subset described: CD45RO-CCR7+CD27+CD95- naive CD8+ T cells lacking CXCR3 (TNR3-). These receptors originate from a human donor in good health. Some clones in this sample may be carry-over from other donors' samples.

V gene TRBV7-6 combines with J gene TRBJ2-5; as DNA is missing, the TRBD1 call by TCRdb cannot be tested. The CDR3 totals 14 residues. Per the germline V gene, CDR1 is SGHVS and CDR2 is FNYEAQ. The CDR3 loop is CASSLAGGLETQYF.

The rearrangement uses TRBV5-1 and TRBJ2-3; TCRdb's D call, TRBD1, is unchecked because there is no DNA. The V gene's germline CDR1 is SGHRS and CDR2 YFSETQ. The CDR3 spans 15 residues. The CDR3 is CASSLDGGSGDTQYF.

Here the CDR3 reads CASSPTELANYGYTF. This chain uses TRBV13 with TRBJ1-2. The CDR3 runs to 15 residues. CDR1 is PRHDT and CDR2 is FYEKMQ in the germline V gene (reference sequence).

V is TRBV29-1 and J is TRBJ1-1. This CDR3 has 14 residues. Germline values: CDR1 SQVTM, CDR2 ANQGSEA. CDR3 amino acids: CSVSGTIAATEAFF.

The gene calls are TRBV27 and TRBJ1-6. Germline-derived CDR1 and CDR2 are MNHEY and SMNVEV (reference sequence). There are 14 residues in the CDR3. Here the CDR3 reads CASSFGGARSPLHF.

The V gene is TRBV7-3, the J gene TRBJ2-3; the D call of TRBD2 rests on TCRdb alone, since no DNA is present to check it. Germline V lookup: CDR1 SGHTA, CDR2 FQGTGA. This CDR3 has 17 residues. The CDR3: CASSPDLGLADTDTQYF. The entire variable domain, with the rest obtained from reference TRBV7-3 and TRBJ2-3, is as follows: GAGVSQTPSNKVTEKGKYVELRCDPISGHTALYWYRQSLGQGPEFLIYFQGTGAADDSGLPNDRFFAVRPEGSVSTLKIQRTERGDSAVYLCASSPDLGLADTDTQYFGPGTRLTVL.

This CDR3 reads CSVDRDGIDGYTF. The chain couples TRBV29-1 to TRBJ1-2; lacking DNA, the TRBD1 call made by TCRdb goes unchecked. CDR1 is SQVTM and CDR2 is ANQGSEA in the germline V gene. The CDR3 contains 13 residues.

The rearrangement joins TRBV28 to TRBJ2-1; with no DNA, the TCRdb D assignment of TRBD1 cannot be verified. This CDR3 contains 17 residues. Germline V gene lookup returns CDR1 MDHEN and CDR2 SYDVKM. The CDR3 protein is CASSSHRTGISYNEQFF. Supplemented by reference TRBV28 and TRBJ2-1, the full variable domain reads DVKVTQSSRYLVKRTGEKVFLECVQDMDHENMFWYRQDPGLGLRLIYFSYDVKMKEKGDIPEGYSVSREKKERFSLILESASTNQTSMYLCASSSHRTGISYNEQFFGPGTRLTVL.

The chain links TRBV20-1 to TRBJ1-2; the D call from TCRdb, TRBD1, cannot be confirmed without DNA. The CDR3 loop spans 13 amino acids. Germline V lookup: CDR1 DFQATT, CDR2 SNEGSKA (reference sequence). The CDR3 loop reads CSARDWGGRGYTF.